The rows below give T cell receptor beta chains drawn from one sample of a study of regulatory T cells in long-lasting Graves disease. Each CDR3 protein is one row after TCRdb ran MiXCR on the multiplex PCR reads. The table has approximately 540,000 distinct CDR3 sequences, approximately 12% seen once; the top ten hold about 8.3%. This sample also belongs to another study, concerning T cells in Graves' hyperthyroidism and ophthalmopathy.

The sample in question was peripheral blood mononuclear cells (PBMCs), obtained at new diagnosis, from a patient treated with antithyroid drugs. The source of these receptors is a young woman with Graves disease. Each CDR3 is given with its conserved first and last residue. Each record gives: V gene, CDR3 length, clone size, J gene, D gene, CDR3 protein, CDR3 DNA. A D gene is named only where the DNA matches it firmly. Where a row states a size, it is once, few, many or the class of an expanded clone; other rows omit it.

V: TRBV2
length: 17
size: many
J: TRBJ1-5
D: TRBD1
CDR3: CASRSGQGPDSNQPQHF
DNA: TGTGCCAGCAGGTCGGGACAGGGGCCGGATAGCAATCAGCCCCAGCATTTT

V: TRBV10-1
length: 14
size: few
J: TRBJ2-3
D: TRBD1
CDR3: CASKSGTGADTQYF
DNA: TGCGCCAGCAAGTCCGGGACAGGGGCAGATACGCAGTATTTT

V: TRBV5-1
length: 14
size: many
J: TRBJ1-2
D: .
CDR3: CASSLSAVPRGYTF
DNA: TGCGCCAGCAGCTTGTCGGCAGTCCCCAGAGGCTACACCTTC

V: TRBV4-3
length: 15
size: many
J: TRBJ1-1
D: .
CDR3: CASSHAVNLATEAFF
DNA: TGCGCCAGCAGCCATGCGGTAAATCTGGCCACTGAAGCTTTCTTT

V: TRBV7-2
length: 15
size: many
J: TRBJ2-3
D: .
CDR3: CASSLGARPPTSDVF
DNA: TGTGCCAGCAGCTTAGGTGCCAGACCCCCCACATCGGATGTTTTT

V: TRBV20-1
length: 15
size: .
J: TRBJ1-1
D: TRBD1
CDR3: CSARGPRQGNTEAFF
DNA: TGCAGTGCTAGGGGCCCCCGACAGGGGAACACTGAAGCTTTCTTT

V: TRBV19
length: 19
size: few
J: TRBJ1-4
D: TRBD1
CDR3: CASSPVGQGRSNLGEKLFF
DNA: TGTGCCAGTAGTCCCGTCGGACAGGGCAGGAGTAATTTGGGTGAAAAACTGTTTTTT

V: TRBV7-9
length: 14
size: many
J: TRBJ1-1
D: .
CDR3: CASSFRNLNTEAFF
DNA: TGTGCCAGCAGCTTTAGGAATCTGAACACTGAAGCTTTCTTT

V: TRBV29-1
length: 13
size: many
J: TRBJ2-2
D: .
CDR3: CSVGGDFTGELFF
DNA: TGCAGCGTTGGTGGAGACTTCACCGGGGAGCTGTTTTTT

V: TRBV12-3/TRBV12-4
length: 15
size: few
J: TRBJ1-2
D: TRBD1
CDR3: CASSTTGALPDGYTF
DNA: TGTGCCAGCAGCACCACAGGGGCCCTCCCCGATGGCTACACCTTC

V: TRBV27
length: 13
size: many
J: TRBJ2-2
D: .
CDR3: CASSFHPAGELFF
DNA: TGTGCCAGCAGTTTCCACCCGGCCGGGGAGCTGTTTTTT

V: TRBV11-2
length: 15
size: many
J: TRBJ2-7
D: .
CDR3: CASSSLSGTYYEQYF
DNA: TGTGCCAGCAGCTCCCTGAGCGGGACATACTACGAGCAGTACTTC

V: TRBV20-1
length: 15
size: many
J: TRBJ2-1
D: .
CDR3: CSAPVGPGLGNEQFF
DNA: TGCAGTGCCCCCGTGGGGCCCGGGTTAGGCAATGAGCAGTTCTTC

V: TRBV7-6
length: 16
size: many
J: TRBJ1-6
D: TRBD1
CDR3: CASSPRQGGSNSPLHF
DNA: TGTGCCAGCAGCCCAAGACAGGGGGGTAGTAATTCACCCCTCCACTTT

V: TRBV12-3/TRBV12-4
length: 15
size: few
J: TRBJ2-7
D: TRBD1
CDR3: CASSLQGTGDYEQYF
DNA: TGTGCCAGCAGTTTACAGGGGACAGGGGATTACGAGCAGTACTTC

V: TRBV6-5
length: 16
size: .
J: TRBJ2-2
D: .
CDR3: CASSYWARGGTGELFF
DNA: TGTGCCAGCAGTTACTGGGCCAGGGGGGGCACCGGGGAGCTGTTTTTT

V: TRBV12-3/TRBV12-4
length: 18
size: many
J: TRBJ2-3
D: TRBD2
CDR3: CASSFSATGGPSTDTQYF
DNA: TGTGCCAGCAGTTTCTCCGCGACGGGAGGGCCTAGCACAGATACGCAGTATTTT

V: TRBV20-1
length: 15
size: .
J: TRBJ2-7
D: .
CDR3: CSARDRVAATYEQYF
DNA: TGCAGTGCTAGAGATCGGGTAGCAGCGACCTACGAGCAGTACTTC

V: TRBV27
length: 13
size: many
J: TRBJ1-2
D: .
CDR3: CASSSTELSGYTF
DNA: TGTGCCAGCAGTTCCACAGAGCTATCGGGCTACACCTTC

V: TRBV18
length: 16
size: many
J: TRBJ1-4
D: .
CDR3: CASSPSQAATNEKLFF
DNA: TGTGCCAGCTCACCGTCCCAGGCTGCAACTAATGAAAAACTGTTTTTT

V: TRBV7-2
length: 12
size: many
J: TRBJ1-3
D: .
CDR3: CASSAPGNTIYF
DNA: TGTGCCAGCAGCGCGCCCGGAAACACCATATATTTT

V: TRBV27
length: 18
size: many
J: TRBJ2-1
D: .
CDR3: CASSKRQGRLAGPNEQFF
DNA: TGTGCCAGCAGTAAACGACAGGGGCGGCTAGCGGGGCCCAATGAGCAGTTCTTC

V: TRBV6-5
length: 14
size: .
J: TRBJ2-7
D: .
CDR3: CASSYLPGSYEQYF
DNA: TGTGCCAGCAGTTACCTTCCAGGGTCCTACGAGCAGTACTTC